These T cell receptor beta chains were read from a single sample in a study of T-cell memory formation after mild COVID-19. Using its own MiXCR run on the 5' RACE reads, TCRdb lists one record per CDR3 protein. The sample includes 550,000 to 650,000 distinct CDR3 sequences, 15% to 20% of them seen just once. The sequenced material came from PBMCs or a T cell subset sorted from them (not recorded which). The receptors here all came from an adult woman who had mild COVID-19 (a few samples of this study predate the infection). Cell type and time point are not known. Each CDR3 is given with its conserved first and last residue.

TRBV18	14	CASSPRGTSTEAFF
TRBV11-3	14	CASSLARDYNEQFF
TRBV24-1	14	CATRDGLAGETQYF
TRBV7-9	14	CASRSDSMNTEAFF
TRBV6-5	16	CASSSHGTGHNYGYTF
TRBV7-3	13	CASSRLGSETQYF
TRBV5-1	17	CASSLETGGLKNSPLHF
TRBV5-1	15	CASSLTGTGNGEQYF
TRBV29-1	15	CSVETDRAIGYEQYF
TRBV20-1	14	CSARPGRAYNEQFF
TRBV7-8	16	CASSLAGLGGADTQYF
TRBV7-3	12	CASSPDTDTKYF
TRBV24-1	16	CATSDSRDINTGELFF
TRBV27	14	CASSLSTAARGQYF
TRBV7-9	13	CASSPILKETQYF
TRBV5-8	14	CASSKLDSYNEQFF
TRBV18	17	CASSRREKTVGTGELFF
TRBV19	16	CASSISPSGFTYEQYF
TRBV11-2	14	CASSPYDSNQPQHF
TRBV10-3	15	CAISASAGPFYEQYF
TRBV29-1	13	CSVHGRQADTQYF
TRBV20-1	12	CSAMGHRDEAFF
TRBV12-3/TRBV12-4	13	CASSFISGNTIYF
TRBV19	15	CASSSQGTGANVLTF
TRBV3-1	15	CASSHPGVVPGELFF
TRBV29-1	14	CSVDTTGTSYEQYF
TRBV7-3	16	CASSTGTSGSTDTQYF
TRBV6-1	17	CASSEALRNRGGAEAFF
TRBV7-8	13	CASSLRTSTEAFF
TRBV10-2	11	CASKKATEAFF
TRBV7-2	18	CASSLVLAGGPRSETQYF
TRBV3-1	14	CASSPGLATHEQFF
TRBV12-3/TRBV12-4	11	CASPPFNEQFF
TRBV12-3/TRBV12-4	15	CASNQRGANTGELFF
TRBV12-3/TRBV12-4	15	CASSRDRTDTGELFF
TRBV7-8	15	CASSLVDGARNTQYF
TRBV29-1	15	CSVEEAGRNTGELFF
TRBV4-1	15	CASSQWKGVAQPQHF
TRBV5-1	14	CASSLDGTQETQYF
TRBV12-3/TRBV12-4	19	CASSPDRGRLGSGANVLTF
TRBV4-1	16	CASSQETTGGSYEQYF
TRBV4-1	13	CASSPRDRVPQHF
TRBV20-1	14	CSARVAGGTDTQYF
TRBV7-6	12	CASSLMGREQYF
TRBV18	15	CASSLPGQGMYEQYF
TRBV6-2/TRBV6-3	14	CASSYGGVSYEQYF
TRBV10-3	13	CAISEGSGYEQYF
TRBV5-1	15	CASSLVRGGRDEQFF
TRBV12-3/TRBV12-4	14	CASSAVLASYEQYF
TRBV11-2	16	CASSLENPGQSYGYTF
TRBV7-2	11	CASSFYSEAFF
TRBV15	15	CATTSDRGFNQPQHF